Below are 5 T cell receptor beta chains sequenced from a single sample in a study of blood T cell repertoires in COVID-19. TCRdb's copy holds only in-frame clones and misses some; the assay was immunoSEQ multiplex PCR. The top ten hold 4.3% of the sample, which has about 440,000 clones, more than 85% seen once. The sample was peripheral blood. The receptors stem from a woman aged 25 to 39 with acute or convalescent COVID-19.

J is TRBJ2-1 and V is TRBV27; D perhaps matches TRBD1 (6 bases). This CDR3 is built from 15 residues. Trimming shortened V by 2 bases and J by 7 bases, and 15 bases separated the two germline ends. Germline V gene lookup returns CDR1 MNHEY and CDR2 SMNVEV (reference sequence). CDR3: CASSLGGEMLNEQFF. For the CDR3, the DNA is TGTGCCAGCAGTTTAGGGGGCGAAATGTTAAATGAGCAGTTCTTC.

The chain links TRBV19 to TRBJ1-1; D gene uncertain. The germline V gene encodes CDR1 LNHDA and CDR2 SQIVND (reference sequence). Trimming took 3 bases from V and 8 from J, leaving 19 bases between them. The CDR3 sequence is 15 residues long. The CDR3, as DNA: TGTGCCAGTAGTATCATCTTCGGCAGGCCCGAAGAAGCTTTCTTT. This sequence encodes CASSIIFGRPEEAFF. Full variable domain (rest looked up from reference TRBV19 and TRBJ1-1): DGGITQSPKYLFRKEGQNVTLSCEQNLNHDAMYWYRQDPGQGLRLIYYSQIVNDFQKGDIAEGYSVSREKKESFPLTVTSAQKNPTAFYLCASSIIFGRPEEAFFGQGTRLTVV.

The chain combines TRBV11-3 with TRBJ2-6; D unclear. CDR1 is SGHNT, CDR2 YENEEA, per germline. V was clipped by 3 bases and J by 0 bases, with 3 bases between them. The CDR3 extends over 14 amino acids. The CDR3 reads CASSLSSGANVLTF. As DNA, the CDR3 is TGTGCCAGCAGCTTGAGCTCTGGGGCCAACGTCCTGACTTTC.

This clone came up once. The gene calls are TRBV4-1 and TRBJ1-6; 10 bases agree with TRBD1. Germline CDR1 MGHRA, CDR2 YSYEKL. CDR3 length: 15 amino acids. V lost 1 base to trimming and J lost 12 bases; unmatched junction nucleotides: 6. The CDR3 sequence: CASSQAAGQGLPLHF. CDR3 coding DNA: TGCGCCAGCAGCCAAGCCGCGGGACAGGGGCTACCCCTCCACTTT.

The rearrangement links TRBV5-1 to TRBJ2-7; D remains ambiguous. The length of the CDR3 is 13 residues. Germline loops: CDR1 SGHRS, CDR2 YFSETQ. Between the trimmed V and J ends, which lost 4 bases and 3 bases, there was a span of 11 bases. Here the CDR3 reads CASSLPYSYEQYF. CDR3 nucleotide sequence: TGCGCCAGCAGCCTTCCCTACAGCTACGAGCAGTACTTC.